The 2 T cell receptor beta chains reported below all come from one sample, sequenced in a study of blood T cell repertoires in COVID-19 (dated by TCRdb to the early 2020s). Library prep was done by the immunoSEQ multiplex PCR assay. Entries here come from immuneACCESS through TCRdb and include only in-frame sequences with V and J called. Some clones fail to appear in such tables; in the studies checked, an unresolved V gene covers under half of the shortfall, and the cause of the remainder is unknown. The sample contains roughly 330,000 clones, 70% to 90% of them found a single time. The top ten constitute about 5.7% of the sample. The sample was PBMCs or T cells enriched from blood (not recorded which). All receptors come from a woman aged 30 to 39 who had recovered from COVID-19.

The V call is TRBV19, the J call TRBJ1-2, with D perhaps matching TRBD1 (5 bases). This CDR3 comprises 15 residues. Trimming pared 6 bases from V and 0 bases from J, leaving 14 bases between. Germline V gene sequence: CDR1 LNHDA, CDR2 SQIVND (reference sequence). The CDR3 loop reads CASSTHTGANYGYTF. The CDR3, as DNA: TGTGCCAGTAGCACACACACAGGCGCTAACTATGGCTACACCTTC.

V gene TRBV7-9 combines with J gene TRBJ1-2; possibly TRBD1 for D (5 bases). Germline loops: CDR1 SEHNR, CDR2 FQNEAQ (reference sequence). The CDR3 extends over 14 amino acids. The V end lost 4 bases, the J end lost 2 bases, and 11 bases lay between the germline ends. The CDR3 spells CASSYGGANYGYTF. CDR3 nucleotides: TGTGCCAGCAGCTATGGAGGGGCCAACTATGGCTACACCTTC.